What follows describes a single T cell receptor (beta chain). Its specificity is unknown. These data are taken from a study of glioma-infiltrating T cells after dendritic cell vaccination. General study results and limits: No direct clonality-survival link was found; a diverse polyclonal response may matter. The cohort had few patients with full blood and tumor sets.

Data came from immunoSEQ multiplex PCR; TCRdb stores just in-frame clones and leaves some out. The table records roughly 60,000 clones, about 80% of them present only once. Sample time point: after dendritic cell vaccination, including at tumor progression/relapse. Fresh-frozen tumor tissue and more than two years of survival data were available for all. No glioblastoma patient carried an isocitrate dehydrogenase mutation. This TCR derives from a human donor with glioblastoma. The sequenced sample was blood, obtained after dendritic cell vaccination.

CDR3 sequence: CASSVLAGETNTGELFF. CDR3 coding DNA: TGCGCCAGCAGCGTACTAGCGGGGGAAACGAACACCGGGGAGCTGTTTTTT. The chain employs TRBV5-1 and TRBJ2-2; 11 nucleotides agree with TRBD2. This CDR3 is built from 17 residues. With 4 bases clipped from V and 0 bases from J, the junction kept 5 bases outside the gene matches. Germline CDR1 reads SGHRS; CDR2 reads YFSETQ.